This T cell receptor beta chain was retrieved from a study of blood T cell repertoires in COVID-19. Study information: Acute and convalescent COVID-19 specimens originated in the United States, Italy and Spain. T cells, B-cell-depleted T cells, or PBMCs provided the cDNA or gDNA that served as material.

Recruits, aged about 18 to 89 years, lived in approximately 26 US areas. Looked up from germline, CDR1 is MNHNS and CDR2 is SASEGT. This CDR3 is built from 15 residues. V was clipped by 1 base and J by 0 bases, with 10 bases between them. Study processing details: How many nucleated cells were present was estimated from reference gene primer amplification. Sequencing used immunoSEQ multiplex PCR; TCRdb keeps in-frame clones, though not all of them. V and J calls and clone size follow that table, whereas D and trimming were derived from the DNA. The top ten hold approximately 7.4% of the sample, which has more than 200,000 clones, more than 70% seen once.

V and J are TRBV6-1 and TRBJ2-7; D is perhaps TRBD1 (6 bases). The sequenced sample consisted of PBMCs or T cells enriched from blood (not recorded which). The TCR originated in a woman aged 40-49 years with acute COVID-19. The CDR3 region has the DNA TGTGCCAGCAGTGAAGGACAGGTTCTCTCCTACGAGCAGTACTTC. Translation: CASSEGQVLSYEQYF.